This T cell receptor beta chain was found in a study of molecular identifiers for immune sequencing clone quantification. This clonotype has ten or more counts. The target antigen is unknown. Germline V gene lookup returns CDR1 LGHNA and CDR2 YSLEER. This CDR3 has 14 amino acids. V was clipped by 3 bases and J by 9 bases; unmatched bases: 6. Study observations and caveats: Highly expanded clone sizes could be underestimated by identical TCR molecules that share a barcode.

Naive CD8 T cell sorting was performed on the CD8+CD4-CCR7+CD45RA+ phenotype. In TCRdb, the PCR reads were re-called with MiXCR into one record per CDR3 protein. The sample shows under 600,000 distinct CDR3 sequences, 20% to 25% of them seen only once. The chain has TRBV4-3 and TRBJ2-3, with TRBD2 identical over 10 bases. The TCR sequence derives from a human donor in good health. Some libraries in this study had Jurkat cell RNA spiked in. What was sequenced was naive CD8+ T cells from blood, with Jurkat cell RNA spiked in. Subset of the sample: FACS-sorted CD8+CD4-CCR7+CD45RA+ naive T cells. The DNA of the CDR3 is TGCGCCAGCAGCCAGGAGCGGGGGGGCCCGACGCAGTATTTT. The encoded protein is CASSQERGGPTQYF.